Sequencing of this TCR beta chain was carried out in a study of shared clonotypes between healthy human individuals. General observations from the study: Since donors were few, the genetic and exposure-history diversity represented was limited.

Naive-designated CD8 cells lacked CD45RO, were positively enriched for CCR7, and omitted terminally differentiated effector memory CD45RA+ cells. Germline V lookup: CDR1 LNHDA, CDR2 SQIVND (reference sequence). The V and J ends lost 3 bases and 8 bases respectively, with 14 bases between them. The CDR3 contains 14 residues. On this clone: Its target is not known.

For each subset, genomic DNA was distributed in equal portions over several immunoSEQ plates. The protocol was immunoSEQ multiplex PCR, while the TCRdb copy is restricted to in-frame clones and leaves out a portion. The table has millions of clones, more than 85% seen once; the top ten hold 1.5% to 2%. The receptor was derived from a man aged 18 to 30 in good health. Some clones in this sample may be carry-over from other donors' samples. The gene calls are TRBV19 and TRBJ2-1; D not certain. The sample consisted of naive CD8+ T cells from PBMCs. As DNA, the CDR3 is TGTGCCAGTAGTATTCCAGGAATGGGCTATGAGCAGTTCTTC. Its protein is CASSIPGMGYEQFF.